One and the same sample provided the 29 T cell receptor beta chains below, sequenced in a study of blood T cell repertoires in COVID-19. Measured with immunoSEQ multiplex PCR; TCRdb has only the in-frame clones, and not every one. The sample has roughly 64,000 clones; over 75% are singletons. What was sequenced was peripheral blood. These receptors all come from a woman aged 80 or older with active COVID-19.

This chain joins TRBV5-1 and TRBJ2-1; possibly TRBD2 for D (7 bases). V lost 0 bases and J 7 bases, leaving 17 bases between the germline ends. CDR3 length equals 16 residues. Per the germline V gene, CDR1 is SGHRS and CDR2 is YFSETQ. The CDR3 bases are TGCGCCAGCAGCTTGGCCCCGGGGGGCGCGTATAATGAGCAGTTCTTC. It yields the protein CASSLAPGGAYNEQFF.

The chain couples TRBV2 to TRBJ1-2, with 12 bases identical to TRBD1. CDR1 SNHLY and CDR2 FYNNEI come from the germline V gene. The ends lost 11 bases at V and 7 bases at J; junction bases unmatched: 14. This CDR3 contains 15 residues. CDR3 sequence reads: CASTGTGGIGGGYTF. CDR3 sequence (DNA): TGTGCCTCCACCGGGACAGGGGGCATCGGAGGTGGCTACACCTTC.

The J gene is TRBJ2-5, the V gene TRBV6-1; 9 bases agree with TRBD1. The CDR3 length is 15 residues. Per the germline V gene, CDR1 is MNHNS and CDR2 is SASEGT. V shed 3 bases and J 5 bases; nucleotides not matched to a gene: 7. CDR3 nucleotide sequence: TGTGCCAGCAGTGATCCGACAGGGGGAGGTGAGACCCAGTACTTC. Amino acid sequence: CASSDPTGGGETQYF.

This chain connects TRBV6-6 to TRBJ2-1; 9 bases are shared with TRBD1. V lost 5 bases, J lost 6 bases, and 5 bases stayed unmatched. The CDR3 extends over 14 amino acids. CDR1 and CDR2 (germline): MNHNY, SVGAGI (reference sequence). CDR3: CASSDRDRANEQFF. The CDR3 DNA reads as TGTGCCAGCAGTGACCGGGACAGGGCCAATGAGCAGTTCTTC.

This clone showed up just once. This chain joins TRBV7-2 and TRBJ1-4; the match to TRBD1 covers 8 bases. Trimming cost V 5 bases and J 8 bases; bases outside gene matches: 10. The CDR3 extends over 15 amino acids. Germline V gene lookup returns CDR1 SGHTA and CDR2 FQGNSA. The CDR3 reads CASSPRTGQREKLFF. The CDR3 nucleotides read TGTGCCAGCAGCCCGCGGACAGGGCAGAGGGAAAAACTGTTTTTT. The variable domain in full, completed from reference TRBV7-2 and TRBJ1-4, reads GAGVSQSPSNKVTEKGKDVELRCDPISGHTALYWYRQSLGQGLEFLIYFQGNSAPDKSGLPSDRFSAERTGGSVSTLTIQRTQQEDSAVYLCASSPRTGQREKLFFGSGTQLSVL.

The sample holds one count of this clone. The gene calls are TRBV28 and TRBJ2-7, with D perhaps matching TRBD1 (5 bases). Germline V gene data show CDR1 as MDHEN and CDR2 as SYDVKM. Trimming left V 6 bases short and J 8 bases short, with 11 bases between. The CDR3 contains 11 residues. DNA for the CDR3: TGTGCCAGCAGACAGGACACCAAGCAGTACTTC. Its translation: CASRQDTKQYF. The full variable domain, rest sourced from reference TRBV28 and TRBJ2-7, is DVKVTQSSRYLVKRTGEKVFLECVQDMDHENMFWYRQDPGLGLRLIYFSYDVKMKEKGDIPEGYSVSREKKERFSLILESASTNQTSMYLCASRQDTKQYFGPGTRLTVT.

CDR3 DNA: TGTGCCAGCAGCTTAGCCCGAAACCGGGGGGACAATGAGCAGTTCTTC. This gives the protein CASSLARNRGDNEQFF. This chain uses TRBV7-6 with TRBJ2-1; 7 positions agree with TRBD2. Trimming took 0 bases from V and 5 from J; bases not matched to a gene: 7. Germline V gene data show CDR1 as SGHVS and CDR2 as FNYEAQ. The CDR3 has 16 residues.

V gene TRBV5-6 combines with J gene TRBJ2-6; no reliable D call. CDR1 SGHDT and CDR2 YYEEEE come from the germline V gene. The CDR3 has 14 residues. V was clipped by 1 base and J by 1 base, with 3 bases between them. The DNA for the CDR3 is TGTGCCAGCAGCTTGCAGTCTGGGGCCAACGTCCTGACTTTC. Translating it yields CASSLQSGANVLTF.

The rearrangement joins TRBV6-4 to TRBJ2-1, with 8 bases that match TRBD1. The CDR3 length is 15 residues. The germline gives CDR1 MRHNA, CDR2 SNTAGT. With V trimmed by 5 bases and J by 0 bases, 3 bases remained unmatched. The chain's CDR3 is CASSSTGGSYNEQFF. Written as DNA, the CDR3 is TGTGCCAGCAGTTCAACAGGGGGCTCCTACAATGAGCAGTTCTTC.

The chain is built from TRBV6-5 and TRBJ1-5; unclear D gene. Trimming took 5 bases from V and 4 from J, leaving 9 bases between them. The CDR3 is 13 residues long. The germline gives CDR1 MNHEY, CDR2 SVGAGI. For the CDR3, the DNA is TGTGCCAGCAGTCGGAGCCAGAATCAGCCCCAGCATTTT. It encodes CASSRSQNQPQHF.

The genes are TRBV27 and TRBJ2-1; D perhaps matches TRBD2 (5 bases). The CDR3 spans 15 residues. V was cut by 3 bases and J by 3 bases, with 12 bases left in between. Germline loops: CDR1 MNHEY, CDR2 SMNVEV (reference sequence). DNA for the CDR3: TGTGCCAGCAGTTTCGGGCGGGCGCACTACAATGAGCAGTTCTTC. Translated: CASSFGRAHYNEQFF.

The chain combines TRBV27 with TRBJ2-6, with D possibly TRBD1 on 5 matching bases. This CDR3 contains 14 residues. Germline V gene sequence: CDR1 MNHEY, CDR2 SMNVEV (reference sequence). V gave up 6 bases and J gave up 9 bases, with 15 bases separating them. This chain's CDR3 is CASRSGQGGNVLTF. As DNA, the CDR3 is TGTGCCAGCAGAAGTGGGCAGGGTGGCAACGTCCTGACTTTC.

The chain recombines TRBV7-2 with TRBJ2-5; 8 nucleotides agree with TRBD2. The CDR3 sequence is 13 residues long. V gave up 5 bases and J gave up 9 bases; unmatched junction bases: 8. Germline assignment: CDR1 SGHTA and CDR2 FQGNSA. The CDR3 sequence: CASSPLTREAQYF. The CDR3 bases are TGTGCCAGCAGCCCCCTGACGCGGGAGGCCCAGTACTTC.

The chain links TRBV29-1 to TRBJ2-1; 8 nucleotides align to TRBD1. V lost 6 bases and J lost 1; bases outside the gene matches: 2. Germline V gene data show CDR1 as SQVTM and CDR2 as ANQGSEA. The length of the CDR3 is 13 residues. CDR3 nucleotide sequence: TGCAGCGTGACAGGGGTTTCCTACAATGAGCAGTTCTTC. It is translated as CSVTGVSYNEQFF.

This chain connects TRBV5-1 to TRBJ2-5, with 7 bases fitting TRBD1. This CDR3 has 13 amino acids. CDR1 and CDR2 (germline): SGHRS, YFSETQ. V was pared by 4 bases and J by 6 bases, with 6 bases of the junction left unmatched. CDR3 sequence reads: CASSETGQQTQYF. The CDR3 DNA reads as TGCGCCAGCAGCGAGACAGGGCAGCAGACCCAGTACTTC.

The rearrangement joins TRBV3-1 (or the pseudogene TRBV3-2) to TRBJ2-1; 8 bases are a match to TRBD1. CDR3 size: 15 residues. Germline V CDR1 and CDR2: LGHDT, YNNKEL (reference sequence). The junction had 4 bases not matched to a gene; V was cut back by 1 base and J by 5 bases. This CDR3 reads CASSQAADRDNEQFF. CDR3 bases: TGTGCCAGCAGCCAAGCAGCGGACAGGGACAATGAGCAGTTCTTC.

The chain is built from TRBV28 and TRBJ2-5; a possible D gene is TRBD2 (6 bases). The CDR3 runs to 14 residues. V was clipped by 5 bases and J by 4 bases, with 14 bases between them. The V gene's germline CDR1 is MDHEN and CDR2 SYDVKM. CDR3 sequence (DNA): TGTGCCAGCAGTGTGACTAGACGGGGAGAGACCCAGTACTTC. This sequence encodes CASSVTRRGETQYF.

The rearrangement joins TRBV12-3 or TRBV12-4 to TRBJ1-2, with D tentatively TRBD1 (5 bases). This CDR3 has 13 amino acids. V was cut by 6 bases and J by 2 bases, with 10 bases left in between. CDR3: CASSPTVNYGYTF. Here the CDR3 DNA reads TGTGCCAGCAGCCCGACAGTCAACTATGGCTACACCTTC.

The CDR3 loop reads CASSLGPGLADSSYEQYF. As DNA, the CDR3 is TGTGCCAGCAGCTTAGGTCCGGGACTAGCGGACTCCTCCTACGAGCAGTACTTC. This chain uses TRBV7-2 with TRBJ2-7; TRBD2 agrees at 11 bases. CDR1 is SGHTA and CDR2 is FQGNSA in the germline V gene. V gave up 1 base and J gave up 0 bases; unmatched junction bases: 8. The CDR3 has 18 residues. Looking up the rest from reference TRBV7-2 and TRBJ2-7 gives the full variable domain: GAGVSQSPSNKVTEKGKDVELRCDPISGHTALYWYRQSLGQGLEFLIYFQGNSAPDKSGLPSDRFSAERTGGSVSTLTIQRTQQEDSAVYLCASSLGPGLADSSYEQYFGPGTRLTVT.

V and J are TRBV12-3 or TRBV12-4 and TRBJ1-5; 9 bases fit TRBD1. CDR3 length equals 12 residues. Trimming removed 6 bases from V and 7 bases from J; junction bases left unmatched: 1. CDR3 nucleotide sequence: TGTGCCAGCAGACAGGGGGCGCAGCCCCAGCATTTT. This translates into CASRQGAQPQHF.

The rearrangement joins TRBV28 to TRBJ2-1; D is undetermined. Germline values: CDR1 MDHEN, CDR2 SYDVKM. This CDR3 region has 12 residues. V was trimmed by 3 bases and J by 6 bases, leaving 6 bases between them. The CDR3 reads CASSLSLNEQFF. The CDR3 DNA reads as TGTGCCAGCAGTTTGAGCCTCAATGAGCAGTTCTTC.

This chain uses TRBV27 with TRBJ2-3; TRBD2 aligns across 10 bases. CDR3 length: 13 amino acids. V gave up 7 bases and J gave up 5 bases; unmatched junction bases: 3. Germline V lookup: CDR1 MNHEY, CDR2 SMNVEV (reference sequence). The CDR3 sequence: CASNRLAGDTQYF. CDR3 nucleotides: TGTGCCAGCAATAGACTAGCGGGAGATACGCAGTATTTT.

Points on this clone: The junction differs from germline at one of its ends, possibly a read error. The rearrangement uses TRBV18 and TRBJ1-5, with D tentatively TRBD1 (5 bases). This CDR3 contains 13 residues. Germline CDR1 reads KGHSH; CDR2 reads LQKENI. CDR3 protein: CASSPQEDQPQHF. In nucleotides, the CDR3 is TGTGCCAGCTCCCCACAGGAGGATCAGCCCCAGCATTTT.

The chain has TRBV6-5 and TRBJ2-5, with a tentative D call TRBD1 (6 bases). In germline, CDR1 is MNHEY, CDR2 SVGAGI. The CDR3 length is 13 residues. Trimming pared 7 bases from V and 5 bases from J, leaving 14 bases between. DNA of the CDR3: TGTGCCAGCAAGAGACAGGTTTTGGAGACCCAGTACTTC. As protein: CASKRQVLETQYF.

For the CDR3, the DNA is TGTGCCAGTAGTACACCGACCGGGACAGACGCTTATAGCAATCAGCCCCAGCATTTT. Its protein product is CASSTPTGTDAYSNQPQHF. The chain recombines TRBV19 with TRBJ1-5, with 7 bases identical to TRBD1. V lost 4 bases to trimming and J lost 0 bases; unmatched junction nucleotides: 15. Germline lookup yields CDR1 LNHDA and CDR2 SQIVND (reference sequence). The CDR3 contains 19 residues.

V usage is TRBV10-3 and J usage is TRBJ1-1; 10 bases fit TRBD1. This CDR3 has 15 amino acids. Per germline, CDR1 ENHRY and CDR2 SYGVKD. The V and J ends lost 8 bases and 5 bases, in that order; junction bases with no gene match: 11. The CDR3 loop is CAIGNRDRGWTEAFF. In DNA form, the CDR3 reads TGTGCCATCGGCAACCGGGACAGGGGTTGGACTGAAGCTTTCTTT.

The chain has TRBV19 and TRBJ2-2; D is unresolved. The CDR3 is made up of 12 amino acids. Germline V gives CDR1 LNHDA, CDR2 SQIVND (reference sequence). V was clipped by 5 bases and J by 3 bases, with 4 bases between them. The CDR3 bases are TGTGCCAGTAGTCGGGACACCGGGGAGCTGTTTTTT. Translated: CASSRDTGELFF.

J is TRBJ2-2 and V is TRBV3-1 (or the pseudogene TRBV3-2); 7 nucleotides match TRBD1. This CDR3 comprises 16 residues. Germline V gene sequence: CDR1 LGHDT, CDR2 YNNKEL (reference sequence). The junction had 1 base not matched to a gene; V was cut back by 0 bases and J by 0 bases. The CDR3 sequence: CASSQETGANTGELFF. The CDR3 nucleotides are TGTGCCAGCAGCCAAGAAACAGGGGCGAACACCGGGGAGCTGTTTTTT.

This rearrangement joins TRBV5-1 to TRBJ1-1; TRBD1 might be the D (6 bases). The germline gives CDR1 SGHRS, CDR2 YFSETQ. The CDR3 extends over 14 amino acids. V dropped 1 base and J dropped 3 bases, with 10 bases sitting between them. The CDR3 loop reads CASSLRDTDTEAFF. DNA of the CDR3: TGCGCCAGCAGCTTGCGGGACACAGACACTGAAGCTTTCTTT.